This TCR beta chain is drawn from a study of radiation and T cells in renal cell carcinoma. Whole-study results and caveats: Without pretreatment biopsies, baseline tumor clonotype presence was undetermined. In blood, top tumor clones expanded by 2 weeks, shrinking by 4.

Points on this clone: Its target is unknown.

This sample's time point: baseline pretreatment blood. The treatment denotes: 15 Gy SBRT to primary tumor, nephrectomy 4 weeks later. With V trimmed by 5 bases and J by 6 bases, 4 bases remained unmatched. CDR3 length equals 14 residues. Germline V lookup: CDR1 SEHNR, CDR2 FQNEAQ (reference sequence). The protocol was immunoSEQ multiplex PCR, while the TCRdb copy is restricted to in-frame clones and leaves out a portion. The table records 40,000 to 50,000 clones, 83% of them present only once. Specimen: blood, collected from a patient whose treatment included radiotherapy and nephrectomy. The chain recombines TRBV7-9 with TRBJ1-4, with 9 bases lining up with TRBD1. The receptor's source is a woman aged 70-85 years with renal cell carcinoma. The CDR3: CASSRDRADEKLFF. CDR3 bases: TGTGCCAGCAGCCGGGACAGGGCGGATGAAAAACTGTTTTTT. Together with reference TRBV7-9 and TRBJ1-4, the CDR3 gives the full variable domain: DTGVSQNPRHKITKRGQNVTFRCDPISEHNRLYWYRQTLGQGPEFLTYFQNEAQLEKSRLLSDRFSAERPKGSFSTLEIQRTEQGDSAMYLCASSRDRADEKLFFGSGTQLSVL.